This T cell receptor beta chain comes out of a study of T cell repertoires in cytomegalovirus infection. MiXCR was run by TCRdb on the reads, yielding one entry per CDR3 protein. This sample carries under 350,000 distinct CDR3 sequences, more than 8% of them seen once, and the ten largest clones take around 4%. The TCR sequence derives from a human donor in good health (CMV status not recorded). Some clones in this sample may be carry-over from other donors' samples. The sequenced material came from PBMCs.

The CDR3 nucleotides read TGTGCCAGCAGTGAAGCGCTTCGGGGGGCCTATGGCTACACCTTC. Translation: CASSEALRGAYGYTF. J is TRBJ1-2 and V is TRBV6-1; D perhaps matches TRBD1 (6 bases). The germline gives CDR1 MNHNS, CDR2 SASEGT. The CDR3 is made up of 15 amino acids. V lost 0 bases and J 4 bases, leaving 12 bases between the germline ends.